This TCR beta chain was identified in a study of blood T cell repertoires in COVID-19. The CDR3 is 12 amino acids. The germline V gene has CDR1 LGHNA and CDR2 YNFKEQ. Trimming cost V 5 bases and J 2 bases, with 5 bases left between them. Assay: immunoSEQ multiplex PCR; the TCRdb copy retains only in-frame clones and omits some. Of about 220,000 clones in the sample, 70% to 85% were seen once. The rearrangement links TRBV4-2 to TRBJ2-3; D call uncertain. Material: PBMCs or T cells enriched from blood (not recorded which). The clonotype comes from a woman aged 55-69 years who had recovered from COVID-19. CDR3 DNA: TGTGCCAGCAGCTATTCCACAGATACGCAGTATTTT. Amino acid sequence: CASSYSTDTQYF.